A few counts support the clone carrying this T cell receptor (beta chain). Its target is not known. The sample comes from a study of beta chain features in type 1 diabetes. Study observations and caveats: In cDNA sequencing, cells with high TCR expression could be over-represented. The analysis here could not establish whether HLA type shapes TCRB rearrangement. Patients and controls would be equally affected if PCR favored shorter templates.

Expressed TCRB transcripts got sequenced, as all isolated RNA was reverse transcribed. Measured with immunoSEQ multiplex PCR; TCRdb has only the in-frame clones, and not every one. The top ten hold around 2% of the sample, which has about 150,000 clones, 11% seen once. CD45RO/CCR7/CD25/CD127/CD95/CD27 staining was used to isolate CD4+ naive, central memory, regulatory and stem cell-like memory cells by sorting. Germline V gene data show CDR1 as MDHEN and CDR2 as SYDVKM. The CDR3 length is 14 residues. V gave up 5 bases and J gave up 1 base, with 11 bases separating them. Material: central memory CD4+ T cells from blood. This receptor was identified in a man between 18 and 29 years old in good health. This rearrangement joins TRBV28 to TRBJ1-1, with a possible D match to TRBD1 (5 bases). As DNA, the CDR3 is TGTGCCAGCAGTCCCGGGACGGCGAACACTGAAGCTTTCTTT. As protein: CASSPGTANTEAFF. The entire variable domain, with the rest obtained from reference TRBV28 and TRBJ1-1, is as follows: DVKVTQSSRYLVKRTGEKVFLECVQDMDHENMFWYRQDPGLGLRLIYFSYDVKMKEKGDIPEGYSVSREKKERFSLILESASTNQTSMYLCASSPGTANTEAFFGQGTRLTVV.